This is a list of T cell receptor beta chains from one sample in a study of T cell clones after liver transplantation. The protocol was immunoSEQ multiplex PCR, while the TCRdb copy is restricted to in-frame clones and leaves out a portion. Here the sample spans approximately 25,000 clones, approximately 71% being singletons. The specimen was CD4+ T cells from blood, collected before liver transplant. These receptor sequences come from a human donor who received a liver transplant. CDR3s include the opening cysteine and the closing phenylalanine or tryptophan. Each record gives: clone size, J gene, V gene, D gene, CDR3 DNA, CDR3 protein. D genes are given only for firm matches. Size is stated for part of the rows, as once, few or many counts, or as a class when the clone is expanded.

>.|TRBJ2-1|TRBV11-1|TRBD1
TGTGCCAGCAGCCCGGGACAGGGGGTCTCCTACAATGAGCAGTTCTTC
CASSPGQGVSYNEQFF
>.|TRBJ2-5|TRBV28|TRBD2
TGTGCCAGCAGTTCTAGCGGGGGTTTTGGAGAGACCCAGTACTTC
CASSSSGGFGETQYF
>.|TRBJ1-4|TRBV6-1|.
TGTGCCAGCAGTCAGCCAGGAACTGGGAATGAAAAACTGTTTTTT
CASSQPGTGNEKLFF
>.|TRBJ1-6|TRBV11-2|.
TGTGCCAGCAGCTCACGACAGGCGCCAAATTCACCCCTCCACTTT
CASSSRQAPNSPLHF
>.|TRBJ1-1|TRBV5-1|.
TGCGCCAGCAGCTTGGGCCAGGTCCTGGTCACTGAAGCTTTCTTT
CASSLGQVLVTEAFF
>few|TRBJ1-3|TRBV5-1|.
TGCGCCAGCAGCCCGGACGGGACCTCTGGAAACACCATATATTTT
CASSPDGTSGNTIYF
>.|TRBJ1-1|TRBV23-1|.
TGCGCCAGCAGTCGCCCAAGTCCGATGAGGAAGTCCACTGAAGCTTTCTTT
CASSRPSPMRKSTEAFF
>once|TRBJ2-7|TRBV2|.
TGTGCCAGCACCATTGACGGCTCATCCTGGGACGGGGCCTACGAGCAGTACTTC
CASTIDGSSWDGAYEQYF
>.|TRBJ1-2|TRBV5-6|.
TGTGCCAGCAGCGAGGACCATAGAGATGGCTACACCTTC
CASSEDHRDGYTF
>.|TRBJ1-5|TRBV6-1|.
TGTGCCAGCCTTAGATATAGCAATCAGCCCCAGCATTTT
CASLRYSNQPQHF
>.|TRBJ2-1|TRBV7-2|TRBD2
TGTGCCAGCAGCCCTTCCGGTAGCGGGGTTGCCAATGAGCAGTTCTTC
CASSPSGSGVANEQFF